The clone carrying this TCR beta chain was seen a handful of times. This sample is part of a study of shared clonotypes between healthy human individuals. Per germline, CDR1 SNHLY and CDR2 FYNNEI. This CDR3 is built from 13 residues. Between the trimmed V and J ends, which lost 8 bases and 4 bases, there was a span of 12 bases. Replicate PCRs from sorted subsets contained around 190 ng DNA, which is around 30,000 T cell genomes. Original analysis: Because ImmunoSEQ provided only junction sequences with no quality scores, the filtering differed. Libraries were prepared by immunoSEQ multiplex PCR; TCRdb keeps only in-frame clonotypes and omits some of them. V, J and clone size derive from that table, while D and trimming were established from the DNA sequence. The data contain over a million clones, 75% to 85% of them singletons.

This TCR was recovered from a man between 18 and 29 years old in good health. Some clones in this sample may be carry-over from other donors' samples. The material sequenced was memory CD4+ T cells from PBMCs. Regarding subset: CD45RA-negative fraction. The chain combines TRBV2 with TRBJ1-5; no firm D call. The CDR3 DNA reads TGTGCCAGCGTCCCCGGGCGGAATCAGCCCCAGCATTTT. Protein: CASVPGRNQPQHF.